Listed here are 18 T cell receptor beta chains from one sample, sequenced in a study of blood T cells in healthy people across ages. Through a sample-barcoded 5' primer and a J-beta primer mix, a second PCR was run for roughly 6 to 12 cycles. TCRdb fed the 5' RACE reads into MiXCR, producing one record per CDR3 protein. This sample carries 600,000 to 1,000,000 distinct CDR3 sequences, 58% of them seen once, and the ten largest clones take 20% to 25%. The sequenced material came from blood. The source of these receptors is a young man in good health.

The rearrangement links TRBV29-1 to TRBJ2-2; 11 nucleotides align to TRBD1. V lost 4 bases, J lost 11 bases, and 9 bases stayed unmatched. From germline, CDR1 is SQVTM and CDR2 ANQGSEA. There are 14 residues in the CDR3. The CDR3 coding sequence is TGCAGCGTTGCGGACAGGGGGCCCTCTTTTGAGCTGTTTTTT. As protein: CSVADRGPSFELFF.

The sample holds a few counts of this clonotype. The V and J genes are TRBV6-5 and TRBJ2-1, with 9 bases fitting TRBD2. Germline values: CDR1 MNHEY, CDR2 SVGAGI. This CDR3 contains 15 residues. The trim removed 8 bases at V and 4 bases at J, leaving 9 bases unmatched. The CDR3 nucleotides read TGTGCCAGCTACCGCATAGCGGGGGCGTACAATGAGCAGTTCTTC. Residues: CASYRIAGAYNEQFF.

This clonotype was counted between two and nine times. The chain joins TRBV20-1 to TRBJ1-2; the D is unclear. The V gene lost 2 bases and the J gene lost 4 bases, with 14 bases spanning the gap. CDR1 is DFQATT, CDR2 SNEGSKA, per germline (reference sequence). CDR3 size: 14 residues. The CDR3 protein is CSARNPQSGYGYTF. The DNA for the CDR3 is TGCAGTGCTAGAAACCCCCAAAGCGGCTATGGCTACACCTTC.

The chain joins TRBV7-2 to TRBJ1-5; 10 bases fit TRBD1. The CDR3 contains 15 residues. Germline V gene lookup returns CDR1 SGHTA and CDR2 FQGNSA. Losses at the gene ends were 7 bases for V and 2 bases for J; bases not matched to a gene: 5. CDR3 sequence reads: CASKRDRGGNQPQHF. CDR3 sequence (DNA): TGTGCCAGCAAACGGGACAGGGGAGGCAATCAGCCCCAGCATTTT.

The chain carries TRBV4-3 and TRBJ2-5; the D gene could be TRBD1 or TRBD2 (6 bases each). In germline, CDR1 is LGHNA, CDR2 YSLEER. This CDR3 is built from 18 residues. V lost 1 base and J lost 5, with 23 bases in between. The CDR3 DNA reads TGCGCCAGCAGCCAAGGGCTGGGGGCGGGGCAGAAGATGGAGACCCAGTACTTC. Encoded protein: CASSQGLGAGQKMETQYF.

The chain couples TRBV5-5 to TRBJ1-1, with unresolved D. Germline CDR1 is SGHKS and CDR2 is YYEKEE (reference sequence). V was pared by 4 bases and J by 7 bases, with 17 bases between. The CDR3 has 14 amino acids. The CDR3 sequence: CASSQWTEAFEAFF. The CDR3 nucleotides read TGTGCCAGCAGCCAATGGACGGAGGCTTTTGAAGCTTTCTTT.

This chain links TRBV7-2 with TRBJ2-5; 9 bases fit TRBD2. This CDR3 contains 15 residues. V lost 4 bases, J lost 11 bases, and 14 bases stayed unmatched. In germline, CDR1 is SGHTA, CDR2 FQGNSA. CDR3 in amino acids: CASSSPTSGINEQYF. The CDR3 bases are TGTGCCAGCAGCTCGCCGACTAGCGGTATCAATGAGCAGTACTTC.

The chain joins TRBV5-1 to TRBJ2-1; 13 nucleotides match TRBD2. V lost 4 bases to trimming and J lost 8 bases; unmatched junction nucleotides: 6. This CDR3 is 15 amino acids long. Germline values: CDR1 SGHRS, CDR2 YFSETQ. The CDR3 DNA follows: TGCGCCAGCAGCCCCAGGACTAGCGGGAGTTATGAGCAGTTCTTC. The encoded protein is CASSPRTSGSYEQFF.

The V gene is TRBV5-1, the J gene TRBJ2-5, with D possibly TRBD1 on 6 matching bases. The V gene lost 6 bases and the J gene lost 0 bases, with 15 bases spanning the gap. CDR1 and CDR2 from the germline V gene are SGHRS and YFSETQ. There are 15 residues in the CDR3. The CDR3 loop reads CASTETGAYQETQYF. In nucleotides, the CDR3 is TGCGCCAGCACAGAGACAGGTGCCTACCAAGAGACCCAGTACTTC.

The V gene is TRBV7-2, the J gene TRBJ2-5; no firm D call. The germline V gene encodes CDR1 SGHTA and CDR2 FQGNSA. The CDR3 totals 14 residues. Trimming took 5 bases from V and 2 from J, leaving 12 bases between them. Written as DNA, the CDR3 is TGTGCCAGCAGCCGGCAGGTTATACAAGAGACCCAGTACTTC. Its protein product is CASSRQVIQETQYF.

The V and J genes are TRBV6-1 and TRBJ2-5; TRBD1 aligns across 8 bases. V was clipped by 4 bases and J by 5 bases; unmatched bases: 6. CDR1 is MNHNS and CDR2 is SASEGT in the germline V gene. The CDR3 has 14 amino acids. The CDR3 region is CASSAGQGRETQYF. The CDR3 nucleotides are TGTGCCAGCAGTGCCGGACAGGGCCGGGAGACCCAGTACTTC.

The genes are TRBV11-2 and TRBJ2-5, with D unresolved. Trimming pared 9 bases from V and 4 bases from J, leaving 9 bases between. The CDR3 is 11 amino acids. CDR1 is SGHAT and CDR2 is FQNNGV in the germline V gene. The CDR3 nucleotides are TGTGCCAGTGCGGTGGGAGAGACCCAGTACTTC. This translates into CASAVGETQYF.

V is TRBV20-1 and J is TRBJ1-1; 7 bases match TRBD1. The trim removed 6 bases at V and 11 bases at J, leaving 12 bases unmatched. CDR1 is DFQATT, CDR2 SNEGSKA, per germline (reference sequence). The CDR3 loop spans 12 amino acids. The CDR3 is CSAPRQGGYAFF. The CDR3 bases are TGCAGTGCCCCCCGGCAGGGGGGTTACGCTTTCTTT.

The rearrangement uses TRBV9 and TRBJ2-7; 7 nucleotides align to TRBD2. In germline, CDR1 is SGDLS, CDR2 YYNGEE. V lost 1 base to trimming and J lost 7 bases; unmatched junction nucleotides: 11. The CDR3 extends over 15 amino acids. The CDR3 DNA sequence: TGTGCCAGCAGCGTATTGTCCGTGGGAGGGGATGAGCAGTACTTC. Amino acid sequence: CASSVLSVGGDEQYF. The whole variable domain, filled in from reference TRBV9 and TRBJ2-7, reads DSGVTQTPKHLITATGQRVTLRCSPRSGDLSVYWYQQSLDQGLQFLIQYYNGEERAKGNILERFSAQQFPDLHSELNLSSLELGDSALYFCASSVLSVGGDEQYFGPGTRLTVT.

Only a few counts were recorded for this clonotype. V usage is TRBV7-9 and J usage is TRBJ1-4; D is unclear. The germline gives CDR1 SEHNR, CDR2 FQNEAQ (reference sequence). The V end was cut by 1 base, the J end by 11 bases, with 8 bases between. This CDR3 has 12 amino acids. The chain's CDR3 is CASSLDDGKLFF. The CDR3 DNA follows: TGTGCCAGCAGCTTAGATGACGGGAAACTGTTTTTT.

The table lists this clonotype with a few counts. V is TRBV20-1 and J is TRBJ2-4, with TRBD2 matching over 7 bases. The J call is in doubt because the DNA end fits TRBJ2-7 better. Germline CDR1 reads DFQATT; CDR2 reads SNEGSKA (reference sequence). CDR3 length: 14 amino acids. In DNA, the CDR3 is TGCAGTGCTGCGGATAGCGGGCCCGCCTACGAGCAGTACTTC. Translating gives CSAADSGPAYEQYF.

This clonotype has more than one count but fewer than ten. The chain employs TRBV4-2 and TRBJ1-6; D gene ambiguous. Germline CDR1 LGHNA, CDR2 YNFKEQ. CDR3 length equals 14 residues. Trimming left V 0 bases short and J 8 bases short, with 8 bases between. DNA of the CDR3: TGTGCCAGCAGCCAAGAGAGGATGGATTCACCCCTCCACTTT. Its translation: CASSQERMDSPLHF.

The chain is built from TRBV20-1 and TRBJ2-5; D not resolved. The last part of the DNA fits TRBJ2-7 better; the J call may be wrong. Germline-derived CDR1 and CDR2 are DFQATT and SNEGSKA (reference sequence). CDR3 length: 15 amino acids. The CDR3 bases are TGCAGTGCTAGCAACCCGACTGGTACCATTTACGAGCAGTACTTC. It codes for CSASNPTGTIYEQYF.